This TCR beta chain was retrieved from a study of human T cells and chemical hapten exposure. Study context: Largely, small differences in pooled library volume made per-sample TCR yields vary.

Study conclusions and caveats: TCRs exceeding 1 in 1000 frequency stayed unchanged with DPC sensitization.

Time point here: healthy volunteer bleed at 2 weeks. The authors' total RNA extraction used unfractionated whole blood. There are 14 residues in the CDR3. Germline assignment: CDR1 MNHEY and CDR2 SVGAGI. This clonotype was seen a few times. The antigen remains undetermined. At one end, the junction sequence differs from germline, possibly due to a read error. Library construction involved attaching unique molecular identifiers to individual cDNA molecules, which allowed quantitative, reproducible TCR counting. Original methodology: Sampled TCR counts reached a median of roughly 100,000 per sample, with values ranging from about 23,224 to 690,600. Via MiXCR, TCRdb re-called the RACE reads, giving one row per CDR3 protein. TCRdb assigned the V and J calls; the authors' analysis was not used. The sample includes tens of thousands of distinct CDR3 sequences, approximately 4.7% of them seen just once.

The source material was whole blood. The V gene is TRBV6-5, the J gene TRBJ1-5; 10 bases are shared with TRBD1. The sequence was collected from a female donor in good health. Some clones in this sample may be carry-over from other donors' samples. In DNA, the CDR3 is TGTGCCAGCAGTTACTCGACAGGGGGCCAGCCCCAGAATTTT. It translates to CASSYSTGGQPQNF.